The TCR beta chain under discussion was sequenced for a study of graft-versus-host responses after intestinal transplantation. Study background: Transplants given to recipients were multivisceral, liver-intestinal, or isolated intestinal. Uniformly, recipients were administered anti-thymocyte globulin induction with subsequent tacrolimus and steroids for 3 to 4 years. Findings and limits, study-wide: The recipient marrow held GvH clones, and some of them showed up first in ileum or blood. Early after transplant, HvG declines were associated with peak levels of circulating GvH clones.

In regard to this clone: Its antigen is undetermined.

This CDR3 spans 13 amino acids. Looked up from germline, CDR1 is SGHNT and CDR2 is YYREEE (reference sequence). Between the trimmed V and J ends, which lost 4 bases and 7 bases, there was a span of 14 bases. Measured with immunoSEQ multiplex PCR; TCRdb has only the in-frame clones, and not every one. Of approximately 78,000 clones detected, around 87% appear once; the ten largest clones hold about 8%. The genes are TRBV5-4 and TRBJ1-1, with unresolved D. The TCR comes from a human donor who was the organ donor for an intestinal transplant. Specimen: unstimulated CD8+ T cells sorted from spleen or lymph node cells, collected before transplant. The chain's CDR3 is CASSPALSLEAFF. CDR3 nucleotides: TGTGCCAGCAGCCCGGCCTTGAGTCTTGAAGCTTTCTTT.